The 4 T cell receptor beta chains presented below share a single source sample, sequenced in a study of blood T cell repertoires in COVID-19. Sequencing used immunoSEQ multiplex PCR; TCRdb keeps in-frame clones, though not all of them. The profile shows about 140,000 clones, roughly 85% of them singletons. The source material was peripheral blood. Receptor source: a man aged 50-60 years with acute or convalescent COVID-19.

Written as DNA, the CDR3 is TGTGCCAGCAGTTACTCAGCCGGGTTCGACAATGAGCAGTTCTTC. Translated: CASSYSAGFDNEQFF. The chain uses TRBV6-5 and TRBJ2-1; D uncertain. Per the germline V gene, CDR1 is MNHEY and CDR2 is SVGAGI. Trimming stripped 0 bases from V and 5 bases from J, with 11 bases between. The CDR3 has 15 residues.

In the case of this clone: One end of the junction fails to match germline, which may point to a read error. CDR3 sequence: CASRQTGSNQKLFF. The CDR3 DNA reads as TGTGCCAGTCGACAGACAGGGAGTAATCAAAAACTGTTTTTT. The rearrangement uses TRBV2 and TRBJ1-4; TRBD1 agrees at 7 bases. Germline CDR1 SNHLY, CDR2 FYNNEI. This CDR3 contains 14 residues.

The chain has TRBV18 and TRBJ2-1; D might be TRBD2 (6 bases). V lost 0 bases to trimming and J lost 0 bases, with 12 bases between them. The CDR3 spans 17 residues. Germline V gene sequence: CDR1 KGHSH, CDR2 LQKENI. The CDR3 loop is CASSPPALRGSYNEQFF. Here the CDR3 DNA reads TGTGCCAGCTCACCACCCGCGCTGCGGGGCTCCTACAATGAGCAGTTCTTC.

This chain connects TRBV27 to TRBJ2-3; D is undetermined. V dropped 6 bases and J dropped 3 bases, with 10 bases sitting between them. The germline V gene has CDR1 MNHEY and CDR2 SMNVEV (reference sequence). The CDR3 has 13 amino acids. In DNA form, the CDR3 reads TGTGCCAGCAGCCACGGGTCTACAGATACGCAGTATTTT. Encoded protein: CASSHGSTDTQYF.